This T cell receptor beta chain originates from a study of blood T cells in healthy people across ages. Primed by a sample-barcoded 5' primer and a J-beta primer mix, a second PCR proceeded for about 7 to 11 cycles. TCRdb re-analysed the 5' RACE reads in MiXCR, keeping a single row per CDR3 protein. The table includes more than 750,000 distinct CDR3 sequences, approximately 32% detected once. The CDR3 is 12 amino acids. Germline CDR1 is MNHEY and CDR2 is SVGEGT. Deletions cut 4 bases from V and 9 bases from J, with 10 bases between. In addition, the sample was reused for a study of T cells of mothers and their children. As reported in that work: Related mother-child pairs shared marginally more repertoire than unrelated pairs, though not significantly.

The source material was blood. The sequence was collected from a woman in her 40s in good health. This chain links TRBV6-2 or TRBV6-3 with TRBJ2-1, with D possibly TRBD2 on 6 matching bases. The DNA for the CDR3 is TGTGCCAGCAGTTTTCGGGGGAGTGAGCAGTTCTTC. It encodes CASSFRGSEQFF.